This TCR beta chain is from a study of monozygotic twins with inflammatory bowel disease. The CDR3 is 16 amino acids. Germline loops: CDR1 DFQATT, CDR2 SNEGSKA (reference sequence). TCRdb re-called the 5' RACE reads; one entry per CDR3 protein, DNA not given. The sample table includes 150,000 to 200,000 distinct CDR3 sequences. This chain connects TRBV20-1 to TRBJ2-3; TCRdb calls TRBD2, which cannot be checked without DNA. The receptor's source is a human donor with ulcerative colitis or Crohn's disease, or a healthy co-twin of an affected twin (not recorded which). Specimen: blood. CDR3: CSARVIGVAGVDTQYF.